Below are 17 T cell receptor beta chains sequenced from a single sample in a study of cytomegalovirus exposure and HLA in healthy donors. Amplification used 60 Vbeta primers and 13 Jbeta primers. Only in-frame clones appear in the TCRdb table, and some are missing; sequencing was by immunoSEQ multiplex PCR. The profile covers roughly 93,000 clones, with roughly four fifths appearing a single time and under 0.75% taken by the ten largest. Sequencing was performed on PBMCs. The receptors were gathered from a man between 25 and 39 years old in good health and CMV-seronegative.

The J gene is TRBJ2-7, the V gene TRBV5-1; 11 nucleotides match TRBD2. Germline V lookup: CDR1 SGHRS, CDR2 YFSETQ. The trim removed 3 bases at V and 0 bases at J, leaving 2 bases unmatched. CDR3 length: 15 residues. The CDR3 reads CASSSGTSGSYEQYV. CDR3 sequence (DNA): TGCGCCAGCAGCTCCGGGACTAGCGGCTCCTACGAGCAGTACGTC.

The chain employs TRBV7-6 and TRBJ2-1; TRBD2 is a possible D gene (6 bases). Per germline, CDR1 SGHVS and CDR2 FNYEAQ. The germline V and J ends were trimmed by 2 bases and 0 bases, with 23 bases remaining between them. The CDR3 length is 20 residues. CDR3 residues: CASSLISGKAGRSSYNEQFF. CDR3 DNA sequence: TGTGCCAGCAGCTTAATTTCGGGGAAAGCGGGCCGAAGCTCCTACAATGAGCAGTTCTTC.

There are a few counts of this clone. The junction departs from germline at one end; a sequencing error may be responsible. The chain links TRBV6-1 to TRBJ2-7; D perhaps matches TRBD1 (5 bases). Germline CDR1 and CDR2: MNHNS and SASEGT. The CDR3 has 13 amino acids. The CDR3 DNA follows: TGTGCCAGCAGTGGCTCACAGGATGGGGTCCAGAGTTTC. It codes for CASSGSQDGVQSF.

This chain connects TRBV29-1 to TRBJ2-2; a weak D match, TRBD1 (6 bases). Germline V gene lookup returns CDR1 SQVTM and CDR2 ANQGSEA. Trimming removed 4 bases from V and 1 base from J, with 16 bases in between. The CDR3 is made up of 16 amino acids. CDR3 nucleotides: TGCAGCGTTGTTCCTTTCACACAGGGGAACACCGGGGAGCTGTTTTTT. It translates to CSVVPFTQGNTGELFF.

V usage is TRBV9 and J usage is TRBJ1-1; D is unclear. V was trimmed by 3 bases and J by 4 bases, leaving 10 bases between them. This CDR3 region has 13 residues. The germline V gene has CDR1 SGDLS and CDR2 YYNGEE. The CDR3 region is CASSGLGSTEAFF. In DNA form, the CDR3 reads TGTGCCAGCAGCGGACTGGGGAGCACTGAAGCTTTCTTT.

The V gene is TRBV7-8, the J gene TRBJ2-1; D possibly corresponds to TRBD2 (6 bases). The V end was cut by 0 bases, the J end by 5 bases, with 17 bases between. The CDR3 contains 17 residues. Per the germline V gene, CDR1 is SGHVS and CDR2 is FQNEAQ. In DNA, the CDR3 is TGTGCCAGCAGCTTAGCGGGAGGTCTCTCCCTTGACAATGAGCAGTTCTTC. Translation: CASSLAGGLSLDNEQFF.

V and J are TRBV5-6 and TRBJ1-4, with D unresolved. Germline V gene data show CDR1 as SGHDT and CDR2 as YYEEEE. The CDR3 totals 17 residues. V dropped 2 bases and J dropped 0 bases, with 14 bases sitting between them. This CDR3 is CASSFFARRSTNEKLFF. The CDR3, as DNA: TGTGCCAGCAGCTTTTTCGCGCGCAGGTCAACTAATGAAAAACTGTTTTTT.

The chain carries TRBV7-2 and TRBJ1-2, with unresolved D. CDR3 length equals 15 residues. V lost 3 bases and J 1 base, leaving 12 bases between the germline ends. Germline V gene sequence: CDR1 SGHTA, CDR2 FQGNSA. CDR3 sequence (DNA): TGTGCCAGCAGCTTGCAAGGACTACTTAACTATGGCTACACCTTC. Translation gives CASSLQGLLNYGYTF.

The V gene is TRBV19, the J gene TRBJ2-6, with TRBD1 matching 9 bases. Germline lookup yields CDR1 LNHDA and CDR2 SQIVND (reference sequence). This CDR3 comprises 18 residues. V shed 6 bases and J 0 bases; nucleotides not matched to a gene: 9. CDR3 bases: TGTGCCAGTAGCCTTGACAGGGGGGTCAGCTCTGGGGCCAACGTCCTGACTTTC. Its translation is CASSLDRGVSSGANVLTF.

This chain's CDR3 is CSVQGYSGRNTEAFF. CDR3 sequence (DNA): TGCAGCGTTCAAGGGTACAGTGGGCGGAACACTGAAGCTTTCTTT. The gene calls are TRBV29-1 and TRBJ1-1; D unresolved. This CDR3 contains 15 residues. The V gene's germline CDR1 is SQVTM and CDR2 ANQGSEA. Between the trimmed V and J ends, which lost 5 bases and 1 base, there was a span of 17 bases.

For the CDR3, the DNA is TGTGCCAGCAGTGAAGCGGGCGGGGCCCTCTACGAGCAGTACGTC. Translating gives CASSEAGGALYEQYV. V usage is TRBV6-1 and J usage is TRBJ2-7, with a weak D call TRBD2 (6 bases). Per the germline V gene, CDR1 is MNHNS and CDR2 is SASEGT. This CDR3 has 15 amino acids. V was trimmed by 0 bases and J by 3 bases, leaving 12 bases between them.

The chain uses TRBV27 and TRBJ2-5; 13 bases are shared with TRBD2. The CDR3 runs 17 residues. CDR1 MNHEY and CDR2 SMNVEV come from the germline V gene (reference sequence). V lost 5 bases to trimming and J lost 2 bases; unmatched junction nucleotides: 8. The CDR3 region is CASSPRTSGRLQETQYF. The CDR3 DNA sequence: TGTGCCAGCAGTCCCAGGACTAGCGGGAGACTGCAAGAGACCCAGTACTTC.

This clone was observed a single time. The chain uses TRBV9 and TRBJ1-1, with D unresolved. The CDR3 runs 15 residues. Trimming took 0 bases from V and 1 from J, leaving 10 bases between them. Germline assignment: CDR1 SGDLS and CDR2 YYNGEE. This CDR3 reads CASSVDAGSNTEAFF. The CDR3 region has the DNA TGTGCCAGCAGCGTAGATGCGGGGTCGAACACTGAAGCTTTCTTT. The whole variable domain, remainder taken from reference TRBV9 and TRBJ1-1, is DSGVTQTPKHLITATGQRVTLRCSPRSGDLSVYWYQQSLDQGLQFLIQYYNGEERAKGNILERFSAQQFPDLHSELNLSSLELGDSALYFCASSVDAGSNTEAFFGQGTRLTVV.

This chain joins TRBV5-1 and TRBJ1-2; no clear D gene. V was cut by 1 base and J by 2 bases, with 6 bases left in between. CDR3 size: 13 residues. Germline loops: CDR1 SGHRS, CDR2 YFSETQ. CDR3 DNA: TGCGCCAGCAGCTTGTGGGAGAACTATGGCTACACCTTC. This translates into CASSLWENYGYTF.

V usage is TRBV25-1 and J usage is TRBJ1-2; D gene ambiguous. Germline V gene data show CDR1 as MGHDK and CDR2 as SYGVNS. The ends were cut back, 6 bases at V and 5 bases at J, with 16 bases in the middle. This CDR3 region has 14 residues. CDR3 nucleotide sequence: TGTGCCAGCAGCCAAATTACAAGTTTTTATGGCTACACCTTC. This codes for CASSQITSFYGYTF.

A few counts support this clone. The CDR3 sequence is CASSLEGRGWEEQYV. CDR3 nucleotide sequence: TGCGCCAGCAGCTTGGAGGGGAGGGGCTGGGAGGAGCAGTACGTC. The V and J genes are TRBV5-1 and TRBJ2-7; 7 bases line up with TRBD2. The trim removed 0 bases at V and 7 bases at J, leaving 10 bases unmatched. The CDR3 sequence is 15 residues long. Germline V gene data show CDR1 as SGHRS and CDR2 as YFSETQ.

This clone turned up a few times. The CDR3 nucleotides read TGTGCCAGCAGTTACCTTCACGGGAACACTGAAGCTTTCTTT. Amino acid sequence: CASSYLHGNTEAFF. This chain links TRBV6-5 with TRBJ1-1; D remains ambiguous. Germline lookup yields CDR1 MNHEY and CDR2 SVGAGI. The V end was cut by 2 bases, the J end by 1 base, with 8 bases between. This CDR3 has 14 amino acids.